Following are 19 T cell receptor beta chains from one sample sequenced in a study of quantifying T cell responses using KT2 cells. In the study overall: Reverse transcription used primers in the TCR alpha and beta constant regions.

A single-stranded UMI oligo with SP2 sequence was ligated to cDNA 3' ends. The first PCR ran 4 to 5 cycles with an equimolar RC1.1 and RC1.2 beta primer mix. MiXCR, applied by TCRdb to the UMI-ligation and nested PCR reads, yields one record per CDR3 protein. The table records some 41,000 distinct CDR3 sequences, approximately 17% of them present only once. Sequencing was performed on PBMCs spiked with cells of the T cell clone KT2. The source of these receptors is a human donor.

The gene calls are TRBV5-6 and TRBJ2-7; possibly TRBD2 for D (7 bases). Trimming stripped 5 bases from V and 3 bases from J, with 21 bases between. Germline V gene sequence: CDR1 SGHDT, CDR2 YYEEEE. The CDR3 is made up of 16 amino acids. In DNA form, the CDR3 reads TGTGCCAGCAGGGTAGGGGGGGCGCCAATTTTCTACGAGCAGTACTTC. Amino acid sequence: CASRVGGAPIFYEQYF.

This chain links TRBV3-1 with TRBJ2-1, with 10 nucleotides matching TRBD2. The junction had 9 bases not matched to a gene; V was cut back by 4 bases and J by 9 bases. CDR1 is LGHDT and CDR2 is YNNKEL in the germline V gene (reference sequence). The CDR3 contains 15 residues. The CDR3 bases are TGTGCCAGCAGCCCCCCAGCGGGGGGGCCCGTTGAGCAGTTCTTC. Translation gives CASSPPAGGPVEQFF.

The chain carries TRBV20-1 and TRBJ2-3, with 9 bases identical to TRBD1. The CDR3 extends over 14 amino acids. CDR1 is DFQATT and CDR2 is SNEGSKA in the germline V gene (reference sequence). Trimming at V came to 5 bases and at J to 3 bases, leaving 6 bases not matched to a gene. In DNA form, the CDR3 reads TGCAGTGCTTCTCCGGGACAGGGAACAGATACGCAGTATTTT. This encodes CSASPGQGTDTQYF.

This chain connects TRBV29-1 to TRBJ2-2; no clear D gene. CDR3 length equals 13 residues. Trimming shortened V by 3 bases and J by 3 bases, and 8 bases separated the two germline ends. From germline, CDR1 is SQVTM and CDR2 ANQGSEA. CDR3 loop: CSVDYQHTGELFF. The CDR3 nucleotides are TGCAGCGTTGACTACCAGCACACCGGGGAGCTGTTTTTT.

CDR3: CASSEPTNSPLHF. In DNA, the CDR3 is TGTGCCAGCAGTGAACCAACCAATTCACCCCTCCACTTT. The rearrangement joins TRBV2 to TRBJ1-6; D gene uncertain. From germline, CDR1 is SNHLY and CDR2 FYNNEI. CDR3 length equals 13 residues. Trimming took off 2 bases at V and 7 bases at J, with 6 bases between the two ends. Filled out from reference TRBV2 and TRBJ1-6, the complete variable domain reads EPEVTQTPSHQVTQMGQEVILRCVPISNHLYFYWYRQILGQKVEFLVSFYNNEISEKSEIFDDQFSVERPDGSNFTLKIRSTKLEDSAMYFCASSEPTNSPLHFGNGTRLTVT.

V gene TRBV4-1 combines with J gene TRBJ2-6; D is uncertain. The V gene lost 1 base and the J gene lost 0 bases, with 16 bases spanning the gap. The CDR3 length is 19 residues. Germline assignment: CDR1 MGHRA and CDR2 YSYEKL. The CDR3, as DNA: TGCGCCAGCAGCCAAGCCTTCTCTCCTTACAGCTCTGGGGCCAACGTCCTGACTTTC. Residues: CASSQAFSPYSSGANVLTF.

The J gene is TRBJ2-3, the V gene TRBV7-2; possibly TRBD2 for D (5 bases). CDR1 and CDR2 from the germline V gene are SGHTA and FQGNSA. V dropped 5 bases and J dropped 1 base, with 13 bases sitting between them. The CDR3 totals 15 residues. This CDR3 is CASSLTTMGTDTQYF. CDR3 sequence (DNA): TGTGCCAGCAGCCTGACTACCATGGGCACAGATACGCAGTATTTT.

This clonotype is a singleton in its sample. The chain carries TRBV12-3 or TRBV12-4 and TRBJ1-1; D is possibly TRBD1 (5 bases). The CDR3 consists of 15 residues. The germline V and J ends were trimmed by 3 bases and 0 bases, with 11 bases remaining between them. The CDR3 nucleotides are TGTGCCAGCAGTTTGGGTGGGGCTTTGAACACTGAAGCTTTCTTT. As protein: CASSLGGALNTEAFF.

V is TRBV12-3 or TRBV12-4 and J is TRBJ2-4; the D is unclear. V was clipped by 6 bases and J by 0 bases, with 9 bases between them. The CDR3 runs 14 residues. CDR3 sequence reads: CASSLSLAKNIQYF. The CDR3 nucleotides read TGTGCCAGCAGCCTTAGTTTAGCCAAAAACATTCAGTACTTC.

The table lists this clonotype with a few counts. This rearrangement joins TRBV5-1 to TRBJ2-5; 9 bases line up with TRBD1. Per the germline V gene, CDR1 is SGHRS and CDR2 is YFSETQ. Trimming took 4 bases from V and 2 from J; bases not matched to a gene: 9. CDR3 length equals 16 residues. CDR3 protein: CASSIITGGRQETQYF. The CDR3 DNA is TGCGCCAGCAGCATAATTACAGGGGGCAGGCAAGAGACCCAGTACTTC.

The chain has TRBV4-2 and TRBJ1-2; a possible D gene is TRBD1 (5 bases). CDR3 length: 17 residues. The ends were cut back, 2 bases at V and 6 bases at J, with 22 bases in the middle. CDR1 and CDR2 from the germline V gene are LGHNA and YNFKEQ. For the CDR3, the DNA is TGTGCCAGCAGCCAACCTTCGACTGGGGGGAACGGCGATGGCTACACCTTC. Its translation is CASSQPSTGGNGDGYTF.

The CDR3 DNA reads as TGTGCCAGCAGCTCCCAGGACAGGGACCCCTACGAGCAGTACTTC. Translated, it gives CASSSQDRDPYEQYF. The V call is TRBV13, the J call TRBJ2-7; TRBD1 matches at 8 bases. CDR1 PRHDT and CDR2 FYEKMQ come from the germline V gene (reference sequence). Trimming at V came to 4 bases and at J to 2 bases, leaving 7 bases not matched to a gene. The CDR3 spans 15 residues. Drawing the rest from reference TRBV13 and TRBJ2-7, the complete variable domain is AAGVIQSPRHLIKEKRETATLKCYPIPRHDTVYWYQQGPGQDPQFLISFYEKMQSDKGSIPDRFSAQQFSDYHSELNMSSLELGDSALYFCASSSQDRDPYEQYFGPGTRLTVT.

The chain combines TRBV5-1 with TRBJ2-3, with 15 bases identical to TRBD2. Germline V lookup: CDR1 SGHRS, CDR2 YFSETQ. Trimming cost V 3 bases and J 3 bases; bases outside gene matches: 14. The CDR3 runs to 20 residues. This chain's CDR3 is CASSSGLAGGLTGLTDTQYF. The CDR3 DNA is TGCGCCAGCAGCTCTGGACTAGCGGGAGGGTTAACCGGACTGACAGATACGCAGTATTTT.

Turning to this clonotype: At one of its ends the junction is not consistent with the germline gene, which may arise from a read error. CDR3 region: CASKDVSYEQCF. CDR3 bases: TGTGCCAGCAAAGACGTCTCCTACGAGCAGTGCTTC. The chain employs TRBV27 and TRBJ2-7; D not certain. The CDR3 extends over 12 amino acids. Germline CDR1 MNHEY, CDR2 SMNVEV (reference sequence).

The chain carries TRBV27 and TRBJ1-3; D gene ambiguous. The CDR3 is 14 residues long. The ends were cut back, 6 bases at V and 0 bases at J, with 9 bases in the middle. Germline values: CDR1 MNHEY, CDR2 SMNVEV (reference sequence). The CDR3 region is CASRSPSSGNTIYF. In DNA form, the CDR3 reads TGTGCCAGCAGATCTCCCAGCTCTGGAAACACCATATATTTT.

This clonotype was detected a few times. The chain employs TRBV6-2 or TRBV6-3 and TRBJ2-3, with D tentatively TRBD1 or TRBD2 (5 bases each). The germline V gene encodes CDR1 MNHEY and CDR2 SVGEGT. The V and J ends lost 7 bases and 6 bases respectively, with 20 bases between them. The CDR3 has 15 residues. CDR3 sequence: CASTDRWASPDTQYF. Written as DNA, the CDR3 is TGTGCCAGCACCGACAGATGGGCTAGCCCTGATACGCAGTATTTT.

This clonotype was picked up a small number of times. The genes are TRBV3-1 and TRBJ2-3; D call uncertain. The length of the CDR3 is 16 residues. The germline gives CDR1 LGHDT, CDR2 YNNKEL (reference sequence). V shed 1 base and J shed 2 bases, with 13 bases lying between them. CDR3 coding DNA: TGTGCCAGCAGCCAAGTGTCTGGTCCGGTCACAGATACGCAGTATTTT. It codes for CASSQVSGPVTDTQYF.

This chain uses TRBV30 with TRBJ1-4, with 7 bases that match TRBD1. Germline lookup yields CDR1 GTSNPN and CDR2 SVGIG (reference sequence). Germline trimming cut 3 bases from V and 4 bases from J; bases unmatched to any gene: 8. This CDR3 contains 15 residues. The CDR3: CAWRPQDRYNEKLFF. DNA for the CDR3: TGTGCCTGGAGGCCCCAGGACAGGTATAATGAAAAACTGTTTTTT.

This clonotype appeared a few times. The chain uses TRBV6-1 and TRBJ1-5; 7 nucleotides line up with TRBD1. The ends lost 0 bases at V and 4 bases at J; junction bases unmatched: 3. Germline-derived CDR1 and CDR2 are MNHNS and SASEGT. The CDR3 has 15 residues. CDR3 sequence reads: CASSEAGTENQPQHF. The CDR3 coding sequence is TGTGCCAGCAGTGAAGCCGGGACAGAAAATCAGCCCCAGCATTTT.